This T cell receptor beta chain was profiled in a study of blood T cell repertoires in COVID-19. Data came from immunoSEQ multiplex PCR; TCRdb stores just in-frame clones and leaves some out. The sample records under 200,000 clones, 89% being singletons. Germline loops: CDR1 ENHRY, CDR2 SYGVKD. The CDR3 contains 17 residues. The V end was cut by 0 bases, the J end by 9 bases, with 18 bases between. The TCR comes from a woman between 18 and 30 years old who had recovered from COVID-19. This rearrangement joins TRBV10-3 to TRBJ1-6; maybe TRBD1 (6 bases). The sequencing sample was made of PBMCs or T cells enriched from blood (not recorded which). The CDR3 loop is CAISESRGGQITSPLHF. In DNA form, the CDR3 reads TGTGCCATCAGTGAGTCGAGAGGGGGACAAATTACTTCACCCCTCCACTTT.